A selection of T cell receptor beta chains follows, all from one sample in a study of beta chain features in type 1 diabetes. Profiling relied on immunoSEQ multiplex PCR, and the TCRdb table lists in-frame clones only, not all of them. The table lists about 130,000 clones, nearly 9.5% of them singletons, with 0.55% to 0.85% in the top ten. The sequenced sample consisted of central memory CD4+ T cells from blood. Receptors originate from a man younger than 35 in good health. The CDR3 runs from the conserved cysteine through the conserved F or W.

J gene,V gene,CDR3 protein
TRBJ2-3,TRBV12-5,CASGLVLQGRNTQYF
TRBJ2-7,TRBV4-3,CASSRTGTGGYEQYF
TRBJ1-2,TRBV18,CASSAGQGNYGYTF
TRBJ2-7,TRBV5-6,CASSYLGGTGPYEQYF
TRBJ2-7,TRBV19,CASSSGTDPYEQYF
TRBJ1-5,TRBV7-8,CASSLPPQPNNQPQHF
TRBJ1-1,TRBV18,CASSPKNTEAFF
TRBJ2-7,TRBV5-6,CASSWGTGGYEQYF
TRBJ2-1,TRBV5-1,CASSTTGLVVGANEQFF
TRBJ1-1,TRBV29-1,CSVLGASVNTEAFF
TRBJ1-2,TRBV18,CASSDGQNYGYTF
TRBJ1-2,TRBV7-2,CASSLGGTGVDTF
TRBJ2-7,TRBV7-3,CASSLGPGLAGGEQYF
TRBJ2-4,TRBV18,CASSSAGGAKNIQYF
TRBJ2-3,TRBV4-3,CASSQLVSGGSTDTQYF
TRBJ2-2,TRBV5-1,CASRFSGTGELFF
TRBJ2-7,TRBV30,CAWSKAGGPGYEQYF
TRBJ2-7,TRBV7-8,CASSGQYEQYF
TRBJ2-7,TRBV6-5,CASRRTDAYEQYF
TRBJ2-5,TRBV15,CATSREGSAGQETQYF
TRBJ2-7,TRBV7-9,CASRLDRGDHEQYF
TRBJ1-6,TRBV6-5,CASSLQVPYNSPLHF
TRBJ2-5,TRBV13,CASSLLRETQYF
TRBJ1-2,TRBV7-9,CASSPTGYYGYTF